These 27 T cell receptor beta chains came from one sample sequenced in a study of neurological immune-mediated disorders (dated by TCRdb to between 2019 and 2020). Receptors were amplified or captured by 5' RACE. TCRdb shows the sequencer as Illumina HiSeq 2500. In TCRdb, the public reads were trimmed at Q25 with fastp and aligned with MiXCR, with productive beta chains retained. Each CDR3 protein appears once, grouped with its most common genes and DNA. This sample gives around 64,000 distinct CDR3 sequences in total; 2.5% to 3.5% of them show up just once. The ten most abundant clones make up about 5.5% of the sample. The sequencing input was PBMCs. These TCRs come from a woman aged 45-65 years with multiple sclerosis.

This clonotype occurred many times. The rearrangement joins TRBV3-1 to TRBJ2-3, with 10 bases aligning to TRBD1. Trimming took 4 bases from V and 3 from J; bases not matched to a gene: 7. This CDR3 comprises 16 residues. Germline CDR1 and CDR2: LGHDT and YNNKEL (reference sequence). The DNA of the CDR3 is TGTGCCAGCAGCCTCAGGACAGGGGGGCAGACAGATACGCAGTATTTT. Its protein product is CASSLRTGGQTDTQYF.

This clonotype was counted ten times or more. The V and J genes are TRBV27 and TRBJ2-1; D possibly corresponds to TRBD2 (6 bases). This CDR3 comprises 17 residues. Germline V gene data show CDR1 as MNHEY and CDR2 as SMNVEV (reference sequence). Trimming shortened V by 8 bases and J by 1 base, and 21 bases separated the two germline ends. The CDR3 bases are TGTGCCAGCTCAACCGGAGGGTTTTGGGAGTCCTACAATGAGCAGTTCTTC. It is translated as CASSTGGFWESYNEQFF.

This clonotype was picked up many times. At one of its ends the junction is not consistent with the germline gene, which may arise from a read error. This chain connects TRBV7-2 to TRBJ1-1; 7 nucleotides match TRBD1. The CDR3 spans 15 residues. Germline CDR1 reads SGHTA; CDR2 reads FQGNSA. CDR3 bases: TGTGCCAGCACCTTACAGGGGAACCTGAACACTGAAGCTTTCTTT. It yields the protein CASTLQGNLNTEAFF.

This clonotype has a count of ten or more. This rearrangement joins TRBV2 to TRBJ2-7; the D is unclear. Per germline, CDR1 SNHLY and CDR2 FYNNEI. The CDR3 has 17 amino acids. The V gene lost 0 bases and the J gene lost 1 base, with 16 bases spanning the gap. CDR3: CASSEASSAAGSYEQYF. CDR3 nucleotide sequence: TGTGCCAGCAGTGAAGCGTCATCGGCAGCTGGGTCCTACGAGCAGTACTTC. The full variable domain, with the rest looked up from reference TRBV2 and TRBJ2-7, is EPEVTQTPSHQVTQMGQEVILRCVPISNHLYFYWYRQILGQKVEFLVSFYNNEISEKSEIFDDQFSVERPDGSNFTLKIRSTKLEDSAMYFCASSEASSAAGSYEQYFGPGTRLTVT.

The chain recombines TRBV4-2 with TRBJ2-6; TRBD2 aligns across 11 bases. V shed 0 bases and J 0 bases; nucleotides not matched to a gene: 10. CDR1 LGHNA and CDR2 YNFKEQ come from the germline V gene. The CDR3 is made up of 21 amino acids. The DNA for the CDR3 is TGTGCCAGCAGCCAAGAACTAGCGGGAGTAAGACTGGGCTCTGGGGCCAACGTCCTGACTTTC. Translated, it gives CASSQELAGVRLGSGANVLTF.

Many counts were recorded for this clonotype. The chain uses TRBV7-2 and TRBJ2-7, with D hard to call. V was clipped by 2 bases and J by 3 bases, with 2 bases between them. This CDR3 comprises 11 residues. The V gene's germline CDR1 is SGHTA and CDR2 FQGNSA. The CDR3 DNA is TGTGCCAGCAGCTTAATCTACGAGCAGTACTTC. Residues: CASSLIYEQYF. The whole variable domain, remainder taken from reference TRBV7-2 and TRBJ2-7, is GAGVSQSPSNKVTEKGKDVELRCDPISGHTALYWYRQSLGQGLEFLIYFQGNSAPDKSGLPSDRFSAERTGGSVSTLTIQRTQQEDSAVYLCASSLIYEQYFGPGTRLTVT.

The V call is TRBV10-3, the J call TRBJ2-7; D remains ambiguous. This CDR3 has 12 amino acids. Trimming took off 0 bases at V and 2 bases at J, with 2 bases between the two ends. Germline CDR1 and CDR2: ENHRY and SYGVKD. CDR3 sequence (DNA): TGTGCCATCAGTGAGTCGACCTACGAGCAGTACTTC. Protein product: CAISESTYEQYF.

This clonotype was seen ten or more times. The rearrangement uses TRBV20-1 and TRBJ2-5; D is perhaps TRBD1 (6 bases). The V end was cut by 0 bases, the J end by 7 bases, with 18 bases between. This CDR3 contains 15 residues. Germline V CDR1 and CDR2: DFQATT, SNEGSKA (reference sequence). As DNA, the CDR3 is TGCAGTGCTAGAGATCGCGACAGGACCGCAGGGACCCAGTACTTC. Amino acids: CSARDRDRTAGTQYF.

This clonotype has at least ten counts. The J gene is TRBJ2-7, the V gene TRBV5-1, with 8 bases lining up with TRBD1. Germline V gene lookup returns CDR1 SGHRS and CDR2 YFSETQ. CDR3 length: 15 amino acids. The junction had 3 bases not matched to a gene; V was cut back by 0 bases and J by 1 base. CDR3 protein: CASSLGDRTSYEQYF. The DNA of the CDR3 is TGCGCCAGCAGCTTGGGGGACAGGACTTCCTACGAGCAGTACTTC.

There are many counts of this clonotype. This chain links TRBV5-1 with TRBJ1-1; 7 nucleotides match TRBD1. V dropped 6 bases and J dropped 1; count of bases not matched to a gene: 6. The CDR3 extends over 14 amino acids. Germline assignment: CDR1 SGHRS and CDR2 YFSETQ. CDR3 amino acids: CASKMEGANTEAFF. The CDR3 coding sequence is TGCGCCAGCAAAATGGAGGGGGCGAACACTGAAGCTTTCTTT. The entire variable domain, with the rest obtained from reference TRBV5-1 and TRBJ1-1, is as follows: KAGVTQTPRYLIKTRGQQVTLSCSPISGHRSVSWYQQTPGQGLQFLFEYFSETQRNKGNFPGRFSGRQFSNSRSEMNVSTLELGDSALYLCASKMEGANTEAFFGQGTRLTVV.

This clonotype was recorded many times. The chain couples TRBV20-1 to TRBJ2-7, with 8 bases aligning to TRBD1. V gave up 5 bases and J gave up 1 base; unmatched junction bases: 4. The CDR3 runs 13 residues. From germline, CDR1 is DFQATT and CDR2 SNEGSKA (reference sequence). Here the CDR3 DNA reads TGCAGTGCTTGGACAGGGCGGTCCTACGAGCAGTACTTC. Its translation is CSAWTGRSYEQYF.

Ten or more counts support this clonotype. The chain uses TRBV5-1 and TRBJ1-5; D possibly corresponds to TRBD1 (6 bases). Germline CDR1 and CDR2: SGHRS and YFSETQ. The CDR3 contains 15 residues. V was clipped by 0 bases and J by 2 bases, with 9 bases between them. CDR3 coding DNA: TGCGCCAGCAGCTTGGATGGGGGCCGCAATCAGCCCCAGCATTTT. It yields the protein CASSLDGGRNQPQHF.

This clonotype was seen at least ten times. The chain employs TRBV4-3 and TRBJ2-2, with TRBD2 as a possible D gene (5 bases). This CDR3 has 16 residues. V lost 2 bases to trimming and J lost 0 bases, with 10 bases between them. Per the germline V gene, CDR1 is LGHNA and CDR2 is YSLEER. CDR3 sequence (DNA): TGCGCCAGCAGCCAATTCGGGGTATCGAACACCGGGGAGCTGTTTTTT. It translates to CASSQFGVSNTGELFF.

This clonotype was detected ten times or more. The chain uses TRBV4-2 and TRBJ2-3, with D tentatively TRBD2 (5 bases). Germline lookup yields CDR1 LGHNA and CDR2 YNFKEQ. Trimming removed 5 bases from V and 4 bases from J, with 13 bases in between. The CDR3 loop spans 14 amino acids. The DNA of the CDR3 is TGTGCCAGCAGCAGGGCAGCGGTCCCAGATACGCAGTATTTT. Protein product: CASSRAAVPDTQYF.

This clonotype showed up many times. The rearrangement uses TRBV12-3 or TRBV12-4 and TRBJ2-1, with D hard to call. V lost 6 bases and J lost 5, with 11 bases in between. The CDR3 extends over 13 amino acids. The CDR3 nucleotides are TGTGCCAGCAGCCCGTCCCGTAACAATGAGCAGTTCTTC. This translates into CASSPSRNNEQFF.

This clonotype was found many times. This chain uses TRBV7-9 with TRBJ2-5; D is unresolved. Germline V lookup: CDR1 SEHNR, CDR2 FQNEAQ (reference sequence). CDR3 length: 14 amino acids. Between the trimmed V and J ends, which lost 1 base and 4 bases, there was a span of 10 bases. The CDR3 loop reads CASSLGQLRETQYF. The CDR3 coding sequence is TGTGCCAGCAGCTTAGGACAATTACGAGAGACCCAGTACTTC.

This clonotype came up many times. The chain couples TRBV7-9 to TRBJ2-1; D possibly matches TRBD1 or TRBD2 (5 bases each). There are 13 residues in the CDR3. Trimming shortened V by 7 bases and J by 6 bases, and 13 bases separated the two germline ends. The V gene's germline CDR1 is SEHNR and CDR2 FQNEAQ (reference sequence). The CDR3: CASTPGQANEQFF. DNA of the CDR3: TGTGCCAGCACCCCGGGGCAGGCCAATGAGCAGTTCTTC.

This clonotype was counted between two and nine times. This chain joins TRBV5-6 and TRBJ2-1; a possible D gene is TRBD2 (6 bases). Germline CDR1 SGHDT, CDR2 YYEEEE. Trimming took 1 base from V and 8 from J, leaving 10 bases between them. CDR3 length equals 13 residues. The CDR3 nucleotides read TGTGCCAGCAGCTTGATTCCGGGGGATGAGCAGTTCTTC. This codes for CASSLIPGDEQFF.

About this clonotype itself: This may stem from a read error, because a much larger clone lies one nucleotide away. The chain has TRBV20-1 and TRBJ1-2, with D uncertain. V was shortened by 3 bases and J by 4 bases, with 12 bases between the two germline ends. Germline CDR1 reads DFQATT; CDR2 reads SNEGSKA (reference sequence). The CDR3 length is 13 residues. The CDR3 sequence is CSASMSLCYGYTF. DNA for the CDR3: TGCAGTGCTAGCATGTCCCTATGCTATGGCTACACCTTC.

This clonotype was observed at least ten times. The rearrangement uses TRBV20-1 and TRBJ1-1; D not certain. Looked up from germline, CDR1 is DFQATT and CDR2 is SNEGSKA (reference sequence). The CDR3 runs 15 residues. V lost 0 bases and J 6 bases, leaving 17 bases between the germline ends. This CDR3 is CSARDVAGVSAEAFF. The DNA for the CDR3 is TGCAGTGCTAGAGATGTCGCTGGGGTGTCCGCTGAAGCTTTCTTT.

At least ten counts were recorded for this clonotype. V and J are TRBV12-3 or TRBV12-4 and TRBJ1-1; D unclear. Trimming stripped 3 bases from V and 0 bases from J, with 17 bases between. This CDR3 is built from 17 residues. The CDR3, as DNA: TGTGCCAGCAGTTTTTCATTTGGCAGGCCACTGAACACTGAAGCTTTCTTT. Translation: CASSFSFGRPLNTEAFF.

This clonotype was picked up many times. The chain is built from TRBV5-1 and TRBJ2-1, with D possibly matching TRBD1 (6 bases). Germline V gene data show CDR1 as SGHRS and CDR2 as YFSETQ. The CDR3 has 15 amino acids. Trimming shortened V by 0 bases and J by 2 bases, and 9 bases separated the two germline ends. CDR3 nucleotide sequence: TGCGCCAGCAGCTTGGAGGGACAAGCCTACAATGAGCAGTTCTTC. It yields the protein CASSLEGQAYNEQFF.

The table lists this clonotype with many counts. V gene TRBV4-2 combines with J gene TRBJ2-3, with a weak D call TRBD2 (5 bases). The V end was cut by 4 bases, the J end by 5 bases, with 10 bases between. CDR3 length equals 13 residues. Germline V gives CDR1 LGHNA, CDR2 YNFKEQ. The DNA for the CDR3 is TGTGCCAGCAGCCTTTCCCGGGGAGATACGCAGTATTTT. This gives the protein CASSLSRGDTQYF.

Ten or more counts support this clonotype. The V gene is TRBV5-1, the J gene TRBJ2-1; TRBD1 matches 8 bases. Trimming removed 1 base from V and 5 bases from J; junction bases left unmatched: 5. CDR1 and CDR2 (germline): SGHRS, YFSETQ. There are 15 residues in the CDR3. CDR3 sequence: CASSLTDRGDNEQFF. In DNA, the CDR3 is TGCGCCAGCAGCTTGACAGACAGGGGAGACAATGAGCAGTTCTTC.

This clonotype was counted at least ten times. The rearrangement uses TRBV20-1 and TRBJ1-2, with 7 bases identical to TRBD1. Germline trimming cut 6 bases from V and 5 bases from J; bases unmatched to any gene: 21. Germline V lookup: CDR1 DFQATT, CDR2 SNEGSKA (reference sequence). The CDR3 loop spans 17 amino acids. CDR3 DNA sequence: TGCAGTGCGCAACCCATCTCAGGTCAGGACAGGAAATATGGCTACACCTTC. It codes for CSAQPISGQDRKYGYTF.

This clonotype was recorded many times. The chain couples TRBV25-1 to TRBJ1-2, with D perhaps matching TRBD1 (5 bases). The CDR3 has 13 amino acids. V shed 2 bases and J shed 8 bases, with 12 bases lying between them. Germline CDR1 MGHDK, CDR2 SYGVNS. DNA for the CDR3: TGTGCCAGCAGTGAAAGCCAGGGAAGCGGCTACACCTTC. Translation: CASSESQGSGYTF.

The sample holds many counts of this clonotype. CDR3 DNA sequence: TGTGCCAGCAGCACCAGACATTCCGGACTAGCGGACAATGAGCAGTTCTTC. Encoded protein: CASSTRHSGLADNEQFF. The chain joins TRBV7-2 to TRBJ2-1, with 10 nucleotides matching TRBD2. CDR1 is SGHTA, CDR2 FQGNSA, per germline. The junction had 12 bases not matched to a gene; V was cut back by 5 bases and J by 5 bases. The CDR3 has 17 residues.